This passage covers 20 T cell receptor beta chains from one sample sequenced in a study of T cell changes during pregnancy in multiple sclerosis. Method: immunoSEQ multiplex PCR; TCRdb's copy keeps in-frame clones and lacks some. Of about 58,000 clones in the sample, around 93% are singletons; the top ten hold 3.5% to 4.5%. The source was CD8+ T cells from peripheral blood mononuclear cells, collected in the second trimester of pregnancy. The receptor set was obtained from a female donor with multiple sclerosis, enrolled in a pregnancy study.

This clone is a singleton in its sample. The chain combines TRBV6-1 with TRBJ1-3, with D hard to call. The V gene's germline CDR1 is MNHNS and CDR2 SASEGT. Trimming removed 3 bases at V and 3 bases at J, with 21 bases between. This CDR3 has 18 residues. CDR3 sequence reads: CASSELILVRVRGNTIYF. The CDR3 nucleotides are TGTGCCAGCAGTGAGCTTATATTAGTTCGGGTCCGTGGAAACACCATATATTTT.

This rearrangement joins TRBV7-9 to TRBJ2-1; the D gene is possibly TRBD2 (6 bases). V was pared by 4 bases and J by 4 bases, with 8 bases between. From germline, CDR1 is SEHNR and CDR2 FQNEAQ (reference sequence). The CDR3 has 13 residues. CDR3 coding DNA: TGTGCCAGCAGCTGGGCGGGGTACAATGAGCAGTTCTTC. Its translation is CASSWAGYNEQFF.

The V gene is TRBV7-9, the J gene TRBJ1-1; D is unclear. The CDR3 loop spans 16 amino acids. Germline V gives CDR1 SEHNR, CDR2 FQNEAQ (reference sequence). V lost 5 bases and J 0 bases, leaving 16 bases between the germline ends. As DNA, the CDR3 is TGTGCCAGCAGCCCCCGGGAGGGCCCAATGAACACTGAAGCTTTCTTT. It translates to CASSPREGPMNTEAFF.

J is TRBJ2-7 and V is TRBV5-5, with 14 bases fitting TRBD2. V shed 4 bases and J 5 bases; nucleotides not matched to a gene: 8. Per germline, CDR1 SGHKS and CDR2 YYEKEE (reference sequence). CDR3 length: 16 amino acids. For the CDR3, the DNA is TGTGCCAGCAGCCCTCCTTGGACTAGCGGGAGGCACGAGCAGTACTTC. It codes for CASSPPWTSGRHEQYF.

The V gene is TRBV25-1, the J gene TRBJ2-5; D possibly corresponds to TRBD2 (7 bases). This CDR3 contains 15 residues. Deletions cut 1 base from V and 3 bases from J, with 12 bases between. Germline V gene sequence: CDR1 MGHDK, CDR2 SYGVNS. CDR3 residues: CASSEWGGLEETQYF. CDR3 DNA sequence: TGTGCCAGCAGTGAATGGGGGGGGCTGGAAGAGACCCAGTACTTC.

The chain combines TRBV7-6 with TRBJ2-2; 9 bases agree with TRBD1. Germline CDR1 is SGHVS and CDR2 is FNYEAQ. V shed 3 bases and J 7 bases; nucleotides not matched to a gene: 9. There are 16 residues in the CDR3. The CDR3 loop reads CASSFQNRGRDGELFF. DNA for the CDR3: TGTGCCAGCAGCTTCCAAAACAGGGGGCGAGACGGGGAGCTGTTTTTT.

The chain uses TRBV27 and TRBJ2-1, with 7 bases aligning to TRBD2. The CDR3 sequence is 16 residues long. Germline V gene sequence: CDR1 MNHEY, CDR2 SMNVEV (reference sequence). CDR3 DNA: TGTGCGACACAGCGGGGATATGATCCCTCCTACAATGAGCAGTTCTTC. It yields the protein CATQRGYDPSYNEQFF.

V usage is TRBV29-1 and J usage is TRBJ2-1; TRBD2 is a possible D gene (5 bases). This CDR3 contains 14 residues. V gave up 5 bases and J gave up 3 bases, with 14 bases separating them. Per the germline V gene, CDR1 is SQVTM and CDR2 is ANQGSEA. The CDR3 sequence: CSVPGAESYNEQFF. As DNA, the CDR3 is TGCAGCGTTCCTGGAGCGGAGAGCTACAATGAGCAGTTCTTC.

V and J are TRBV4-2 and TRBJ2-5, with 9 positions matching TRBD2. With V trimmed by 0 bases and J by 4 bases, 6 bases remained unmatched. This CDR3 region has 16 residues. Germline values: CDR1 LGHNA, CDR2 YNFKEQ. The CDR3 region has the DNA TGTGCCAGCAGCCAAGAGGGCGGGGGGGCCAGAGAGACCCAGTACTTC. Protein product: CASSQEGGGARETQYF.

The chain combines TRBV28 with TRBJ2-1; 11 nucleotides match TRBD2. Germline-derived CDR1 and CDR2 are MDHEN and SYDVKM. The ends lost 2 bases at V and 4 bases at J; junction bases unmatched: 13. This CDR3 is 19 amino acids long. Here the CDR3 reads CASSLDLAGGRSLYNEQFF. The CDR3 DNA is TGTGCCAGCAGTTTAGATCTAGCGGGAGGCCGATCCCTTTACAATGAGCAGTTCTTC.

The CDR3 sequence is CASSLTWGVVGELFF. CDR3 bases: TGTGCCAGCAGCTTGACCTGGGGAGTAGTCGGGGAGCTGTTTTTT. The chain combines TRBV7-9 with TRBJ2-2; D is perhaps TRBD2 (5 bases). CDR1 and CDR2 (germline): SEHNR, FQNEAQ (reference sequence). The CDR3 sequence is 15 residues long. Trimming shortened V by 3 bases and J by 7 bases, and 15 bases separated the two germline ends.

The rearrangement links TRBV13 to TRBJ2-7, with D possibly matching TRBD1 (6 bases). V shed 4 bases and J shed 5 bases, with 12 bases lying between them. The length of the CDR3 is 13 residues. Germline CDR1 and CDR2: PRHDT and FYEKMQ (reference sequence). This CDR3 reads CASSYNRENEQYF. The CDR3 DNA is TGTGCCAGCAGCTATAACAGGGAGAACGAGCAGTACTTC.

This sequence joins TRBV27 and TRBJ2-7; the D gene is possibly TRBD1 (6 bases). CDR1 is MNHEY and CDR2 is SMNVEV in the germline V gene (reference sequence). The CDR3 length is 12 residues. V gave up 8 bases and J gave up 5 bases, with 13 bases separating them. CDR3 residues: CASCGRGNEQYF. The CDR3 nucleotides are TGTGCCAGCTGTGGCAGGGGCAACGAGCAGTACTTC.

The chain links TRBV15 to TRBJ1-3; D is perhaps TRBD1 (5 bases). The V and J ends lost 6 bases and 3 bases respectively, with 12 bases between them. The length of the CDR3 is 14 residues. In germline, CDR1 is LNHNV, CDR2 YYDKDF (reference sequence). As DNA, the CDR3 is TGTGCCACCAGGGGGGGAACTGATGGAAACACCATATATTTT. Amino acid sequence: CATRGGTDGNTIYF.

The gene calls are TRBV27 and TRBJ1-1; the D gene is possibly TRBD1 (6 bases). V was cut by 2 bases and J by 7 bases, with 8 bases left in between. The length of the CDR3 is 12 residues. Germline CDR1 reads MNHEY; CDR2 reads SMNVEV (reference sequence). The CDR3 loop is CASSLPRGEAFF. The CDR3 DNA follows: TGTGCCAGCAGTTTACCCAGGGGTGAAGCTTTCTTT.

This clone was recorded once. The CDR3 here is CASSKNGRDREAYEQYF. CDR3 bases: TGTGCCAGCAGTAAAAACGGCCGGGACAGGGAAGCCTACGAGCAGTACTTC. The rearrangement joins TRBV27 to TRBJ2-7, with TRBD1 identical over 9 bases. The CDR3 length is 17 residues. V lost 5 bases to trimming and J lost 2 bases; unmatched junction nucleotides: 13. CDR1 and CDR2 from the germline V gene are MNHEY and SMNVEV (reference sequence).

V and J are TRBV4-2 and TRBJ2-1, with 10 bases lining up with TRBD2. The germline gives CDR1 LGHNA, CDR2 YNFKEQ. CDR3 length equals 15 residues. The trim removed 1 base at V and 5 bases at J, leaving 2 bases unmatched. CDR3 region: CASSQGLAGDNEQFF. The CDR3, as DNA: TGTGCCAGCAGCCAAGGCCTAGCGGGGGACAATGAGCAGTTCTTC.

This rearrangement joins TRBV19 to TRBJ1-5; D gene uncertain. Germline CDR1 reads LNHDA; CDR2 reads SQIVND (reference sequence). The CDR3 runs to 15 residues. V gave up 3 bases and J gave up 1 base, with 10 bases separating them. CDR3 sequence reads: CASSIPGRSNQPQHF. In nucleotides, the CDR3 is TGTGCCAGTAGTATTCCCGGGAGAAGCAATCAGCCCCAGCATTTT.

The chain recombines TRBV2 with TRBJ2-4; tentative D call: TRBD2 (5 bases). This CDR3 contains 17 residues. V shed 3 bases and J shed 0 bases, with 15 bases lying between them. Germline CDR1 is SNHLY and CDR2 is FYNNEI. CDR3 DNA: TGTGCCAGCAGTGAGGGTGGAGGCCCTCTAGCCAAAAACATTCAGTACTTC. It is translated as CASSEGGGPLAKNIQYF.

The chain joins TRBV14 to TRBJ2-7, with 8 bases aligning to TRBD2. Trimming took 0 bases from V and 5 from J; bases not matched to a gene: 3. Germline V gives CDR1 SGHDN, CDR2 FVKESK. The CDR3 length is 14 residues. CDR3 DNA: TGTGCCAGCAGCCAAGAAGCGGGAGAGAACGAGCAGTACTTC. Its translation: CASSQEAGENEQYF.